This T cell receptor (beta chain) was captured in a study of CD4+ T cells in melanoma. TCRdb's table, derived via immunoSEQ multiplex PCR, lists solely in-frame clones and lacks some. This table holds roughly 110,000 clones, approximately 92% found once. The V and J ends lost 3 bases and 0 bases respectively, with 10 bases between them. Germline V lookup: CDR1 SGHDT, CDR2 YYEEEE. The CDR3 is made up of 15 amino acids. Notes on the study in general: Neoantigen-specific CD4+ T cells in melanoma reportedly had diverse differentiation states. CD8+ T cell, macrophage and B cell function reportedly correlated with neoantigen-specific CD4+ T cells.

For this clone: What it binds is unknown.

Source material: peripheral blood. The chain combines TRBV5-6 with TRBJ1-5; D unresolved. This TCR derives from a human donor with melanoma. The CDR3 reads CASSSGPYSNQPQHF. In DNA, the CDR3 is TGTGCCAGCAGCTCCGGGCCTTATAGCAATCAGCCCCAGCATTTT.